This T cell receptor (beta chain) was profiled in a study of tumor-infiltrating lymphocytes in primary liver carcinoma. Germline DNA was also extracted, and blood RNA was taken from unsorted whole blood. The study, taken as a whole, reports: It was tumor-adjacent and tumor-blood pairs that overlapped less than tumor region pairs did.

The CDR3 runs to 15 residues. Germline loops: CDR1 MNHNS, CDR2 SASEGT. The V gene end was trimmed by 6 bases and the J gene end by 1 base; junction bases not matched to a gene: 8. This clonotype was found a few times. Its target is not known. Making TCR beta cDNA involved around 500 ng total RNA and a constant-region primer. Each TCR beta library was derived from three nested multiplex PCR rounds that employed slightly modified ARM-PCR. In the first two PCR rounds, TRBV1-TRBV30 forward primers were paired with a C-beta reverse primer, and each round lasted around 10 cycles. Via MiXCR, TCRdb re-called the multiplex PCR reads, giving one row per CDR3 protein. This table has about 200,000 distinct CDR3 sequences, less than 75% appearing once.

The sequence was collected from a woman aged 55 to 70 with primary liver carcinoma and hepatitis B virus infection. Material: peripheral blood. This chain uses TRBV6-1 with TRBJ1-1; the match to TRBD1 covers 7 bases. The chain's CDR3 is CASRKGGTANTEAFF. The CDR3 bases are TGTGCCAGCAGGAAAGGGGGGACAGCGAACACTGAAGCTTTCTTT.